This T cell receptor beta chain is from a study of blood T cell repertoires in COVID-19. This clone was observed a single time. Only in-frame clones appear in the TCRdb table, and some are missing; sequencing was by immunoSEQ multiplex PCR. The table includes 150,000 to 200,000 clones, 84% detected once. V was clipped by 4 bases and J by 3 bases, with 12 bases between them. The CDR3 loop spans 13 amino acids. Germline V CDR1 and CDR2: GTSNPN, SVGIG (reference sequence). The V and J genes are TRBV30 and TRBJ2-5; possible D gene TRBD2, 7 bases. The sequenced sample consisted of PBMCs or T cells enriched from blood (not recorded which). The receptor's source is a man aged 50 to 60 who had recovered from COVID-19. The CDR3 DNA sequence: TGTGCCTGGAACCGGGGGGCCGAAGAGACCCAGTACTTC. Its protein product is CAWNRGAEETQYF.